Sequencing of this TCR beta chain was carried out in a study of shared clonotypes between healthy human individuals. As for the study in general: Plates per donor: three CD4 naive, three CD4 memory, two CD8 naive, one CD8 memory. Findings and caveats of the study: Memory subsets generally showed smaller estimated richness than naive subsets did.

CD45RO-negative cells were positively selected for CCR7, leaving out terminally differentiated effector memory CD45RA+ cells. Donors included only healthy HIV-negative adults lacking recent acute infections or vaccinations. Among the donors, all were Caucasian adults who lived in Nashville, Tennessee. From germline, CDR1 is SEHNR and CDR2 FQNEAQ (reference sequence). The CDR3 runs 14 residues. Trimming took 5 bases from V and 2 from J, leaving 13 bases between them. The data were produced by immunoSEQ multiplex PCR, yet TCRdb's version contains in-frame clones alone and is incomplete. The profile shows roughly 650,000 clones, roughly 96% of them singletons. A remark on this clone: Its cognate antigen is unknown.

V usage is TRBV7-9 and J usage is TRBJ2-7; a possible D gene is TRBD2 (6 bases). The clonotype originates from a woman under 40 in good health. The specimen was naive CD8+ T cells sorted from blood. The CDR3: CASSPPEGPYEQYF. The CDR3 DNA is TGTGCCAGCAGCCCCCCGGAGGGCCCCTACGAGCAGTACTTC.